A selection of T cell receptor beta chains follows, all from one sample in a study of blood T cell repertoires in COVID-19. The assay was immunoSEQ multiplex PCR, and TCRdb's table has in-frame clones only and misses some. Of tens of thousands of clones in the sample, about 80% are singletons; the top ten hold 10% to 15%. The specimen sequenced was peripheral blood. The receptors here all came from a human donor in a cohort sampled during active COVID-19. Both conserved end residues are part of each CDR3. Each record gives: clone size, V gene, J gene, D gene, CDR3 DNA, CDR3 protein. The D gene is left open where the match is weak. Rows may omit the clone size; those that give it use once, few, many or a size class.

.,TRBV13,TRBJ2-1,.,TGTGCCAGCACCCCGGGAGTTAGGTGGAATGAGCAGTTCTTC,CASTPGVRWNEQFF
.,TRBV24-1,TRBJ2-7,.,TGTGCCACCAGTGATGAGACTCGCGACGAGCAGTACTTC,CATSDETRDEQYF
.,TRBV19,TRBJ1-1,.,TGTGCCAGTAGGGGGGCTGGCACTGAAGCTTTCTTT,CASRGAGTEAFF
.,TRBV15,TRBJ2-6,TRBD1,TGTGCCACCAGCAGAGATCGAGGGACAGGCGTTCTGTCTGGGGCCAACGTCCTGACTTTC,CATSRDRGTGVLSGANVLTF
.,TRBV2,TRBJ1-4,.,TGTGCCAGCAACACCGCAGGTTACGAAAAACTGTTTTTT,CASNTAGYEKLFF
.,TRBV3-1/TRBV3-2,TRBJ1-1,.,TGTGCCAGCAGCCGTGAGGGAACTGAAGCTTTCTTT,CASSREGTEAFF
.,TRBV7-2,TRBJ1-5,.,TGTGCCAGCAGCTTTCGGGGGGCAGGGCAGCCCCAGCATTTT,CASSFRGAGQPQHF
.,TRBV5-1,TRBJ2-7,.,TGCGCCAGCAGCCCCGAACCGGACACGAACGAGCAGTACTTC,CASSPEPDTNEQYF
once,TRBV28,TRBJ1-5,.,TGTGCCAGCAGTTTGAACTTCAATCAGCCCCAGCATTTT,CASSLNFNQPQHF
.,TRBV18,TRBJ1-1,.,TGTGCCAGCTCACCTAGCGGGGCGAACACTGAAGCTTTCTTT,CASSPSGANTEAFF
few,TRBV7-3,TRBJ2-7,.,TGTGCCAGCAGCTTAGGCGTGGGAGAGGGCTACGAGCAGTACTTC,CASSLGVGEGYEQYF
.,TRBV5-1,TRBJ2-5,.,TGCGCCAGCAGCTTGGGAGCTCGGGAGACCCAGTACTTC,CASSLGARETQYF
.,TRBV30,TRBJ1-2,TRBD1,TGTGCCTGGAGTAGAAAACAGGGGACTGGGGGCTACACCTTC,CAWSRKQGTGGYTF
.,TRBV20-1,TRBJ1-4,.,TGCAGTGCTAGATATAATGAAAAACTGTTTTTT,CSARYNEKLFF
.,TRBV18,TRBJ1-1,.,TGTGCCAGCTCACCGTTAAACATGAACACTGAAGCTTTCTTT,CASSPLNMNTEAFF
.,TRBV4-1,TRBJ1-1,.,TGCGCCAGCAGCCAAGTGGGGCTGAACACTGAAGCTTTCTTT,CASSQVGLNTEAFF
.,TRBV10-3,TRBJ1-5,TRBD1,TGTGCCATCAGTGATGACAGGGATAGCAATCAGCCCCAGCATTTT,CAISDDRDSNQPQHF
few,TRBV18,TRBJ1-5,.,TGTGCCAGCTCTCCCCAGGGTATTGGCAATCAGCCCCAGCATTTT,CASSPQGIGNQPQHF
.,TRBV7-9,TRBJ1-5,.,TGTGCCAGCAGCTATACGGGGGGCAATCAGCCCCAGCATTTT,CASSYTGGNQPQHF
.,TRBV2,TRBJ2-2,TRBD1,TGTGCCAGCAGTGGACAGGGGGAGGCCGGGGAGCTGTTTTTT,CASSGQGEAGELFF
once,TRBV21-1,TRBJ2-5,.,TGTGCCAGTCAAGCAGGGGGCTTGAGGGAGACCCAGTACTTC,CASQAGGLRETQYF
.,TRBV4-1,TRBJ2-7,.,TGCGCCAGCAGCCTAACGCGAGGAGGGTCTTACGAGCAGTACTTC,CASSLTRGGSYEQYF
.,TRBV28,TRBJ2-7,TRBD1,TGTGCCAGCAGTCTCCTAGGGGGCTTTGTGGGACACTTC,CASSLLGGFVGHF
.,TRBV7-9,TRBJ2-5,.,TGTGCCAGCAGCTTATCGGCCGGATGGGGGGCCCAGTACTTC,CASSLSAGWGAQYF
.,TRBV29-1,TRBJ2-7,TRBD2,TGCAGCGGTGGGACTAGCGGCTACGAGCAGTACTTC,CSGGTSGYEQYF
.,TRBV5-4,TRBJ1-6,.,TGTGCCAGCAGCCGCAGGGGTTCCTATAATTCACCCCTCCACTTT,CASSRRGSYNSPLHF
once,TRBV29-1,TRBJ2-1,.,TGCAGCGTTGACCCCCCAACAGGGAACAATGAGCAGTTCTTC,CSVDPPTGNNEQFF
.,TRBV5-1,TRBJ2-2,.,TGCGCCAGCAGCTTGGCGACAGTTTCCACCGGGGAGCTGTTTTTT,CASSLATVSTGELFF
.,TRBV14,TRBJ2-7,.,TGTGCCAGCACCGAAGCGGTAAAGCTCTACGAGCAGTACTTC,CASTEAVKLYEQYF
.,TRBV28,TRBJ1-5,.,TGTGCCAGCAGTTTTCGGGGGGTTAGCAATCAGCCCCAGCATTTT,CASSFRGVSNQPQHF
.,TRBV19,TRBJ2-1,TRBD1,TGTGCCAGTAGTATTCAGACAGGGGCATACAATGAGCAGTTCTTC,CASSIQTGAYNEQFF
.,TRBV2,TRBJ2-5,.,TGTGCCAGCAGCAGACAGCAGTACCAAGAGACCCAGTACTTC,CASSRQQYQETQYF
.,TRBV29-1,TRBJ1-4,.,TGCAGCGTTGTCAAATCGGGAAAACTGTTTTTT,CSVVKSGKLFF
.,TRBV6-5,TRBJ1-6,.,TGTGCCAGCACCACGGTCTTGAGGGCACCCCTCCACTTT,CASTTVLRAPLHF
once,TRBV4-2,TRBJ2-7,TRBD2,TGTGCCAGCAGCCCAGGGACTAGCGGGAGTCGGTCCGAGCAGTACTTC,CASSPGTSGSRSEQYF
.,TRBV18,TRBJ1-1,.,TGTGCCAGCTCACCGGCAGTGGGCCCTTCTGAAGCTTTCTTT,CASSPAVGPSEAFF
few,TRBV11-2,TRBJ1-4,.,TGTGCCAGCAGCTGGGCTCGGGAAAAACTGTTTTTT,CASSWAREKLFF
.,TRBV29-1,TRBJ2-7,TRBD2,TGCAGCGTTGAAGACACTAGCGGGAGGGCCTACGAGCAGTACTTC,CSVEDTSGRAYEQYF
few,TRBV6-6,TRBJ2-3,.,TGTGCCAGCAGCCCCAAAAGGGGTTGGGTTGGGGATACGCAGTATTTT,CASSPKRGWVGDTQYF
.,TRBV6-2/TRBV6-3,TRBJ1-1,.,TGTGCCAGCAGCAGGGGACTTGGGACTGAAGCTTTCTTT,CASSRGLGTEAFF
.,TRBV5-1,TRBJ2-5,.,TGCGCCAGCAGCTTCGGGTCGGAGGGAGAGACCCAGTACTTC,CASSFGSEGETQYF
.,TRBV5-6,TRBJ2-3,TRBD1,TGTGCCAGCAGCGGGGACAGAATTACAGATACGCAGTATTTT,CASSGDRITDTQYF
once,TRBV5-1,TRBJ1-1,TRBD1,TGCGCCAGCAGCACGACAGGGGACACCACTGAAGCTTTCTTT,CASSTTGDTTEAFF
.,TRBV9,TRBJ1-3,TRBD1,TGTGCCAGCAGCGTAGGAGGGCAGGGGGCCACTGGAAACACCATATATTTT,CASSVGGQGATGNTIYF
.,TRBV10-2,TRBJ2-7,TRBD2,TGCGCCAGCAGTGAGGCGGGGGGAATGTACGAGCAGTACTTC,CASSEAGGMYEQYF
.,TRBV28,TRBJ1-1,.,TGTGCCAGCAGTCTATATGGAAGGGGGGAAGCTTTCTTT,CASSLYGRGEAFF
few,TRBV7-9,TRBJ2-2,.,TGTGCCAGCAGCCCCCCGTACTCCACCGGGGAGCTGTTTTTT,CASSPPYSTGELFF
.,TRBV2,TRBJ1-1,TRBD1,TGTGCCAGCAGCCGGGACAGCACTGAAGCTTTCTTT,CASSRDSTEAFF
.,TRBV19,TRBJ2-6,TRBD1,TGTGCCAGTAGTTCTCAGGGGGCCGGGGCCAACGTCCTGACTTTC,CASSSQGAGANVLTF
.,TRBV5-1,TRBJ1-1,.,TGCGCCAGCCATGAGGGGGACCGTGATGAAGCTTTCTTT,CASHEGDRDEAFF
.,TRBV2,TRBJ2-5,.,TGTGCCAGCAGCGAAGAGACCCAGTACTTC,CASSEETQYF
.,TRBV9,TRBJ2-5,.,TGTGCCAGCAGCGTAGCCACCGCGTACCAAGAGACCCAGTACTTC,CASSVATAYQETQYF